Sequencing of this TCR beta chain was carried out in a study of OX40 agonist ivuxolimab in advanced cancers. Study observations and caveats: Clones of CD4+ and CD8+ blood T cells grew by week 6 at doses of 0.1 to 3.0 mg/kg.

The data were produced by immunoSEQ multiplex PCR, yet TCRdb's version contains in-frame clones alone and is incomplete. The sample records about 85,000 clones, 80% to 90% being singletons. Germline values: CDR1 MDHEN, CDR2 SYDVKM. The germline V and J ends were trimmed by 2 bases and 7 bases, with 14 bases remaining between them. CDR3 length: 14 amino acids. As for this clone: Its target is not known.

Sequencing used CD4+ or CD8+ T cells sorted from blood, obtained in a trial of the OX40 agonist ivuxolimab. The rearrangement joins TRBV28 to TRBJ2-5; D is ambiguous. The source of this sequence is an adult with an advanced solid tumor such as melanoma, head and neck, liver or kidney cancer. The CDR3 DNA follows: TGTGCCAGCAGTTTAAGTGGCCTAGAGATGACCCAGTACTTC. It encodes CASSLSGLEMTQYF.